This T cell receptor beta chain was recorded in a study of cytomegalovirus exposure and HLA in healthy donors. Study-wide findings and caveats: It was confirmed in vitro that a few of the CMV-associated chains were specific for CMV antigens. There were some public TCRs occurring in many donors, but most TCR sequences were rare. High specificity and sensitivity for cytomegalovirus status were reported for the classifier.

Produced via immunoSEQ multiplex PCR; TCRdb's table is partial and in-frame only. Of 100,000 to 150,000 clones in the sample, about 91% were seen once. The roughly 120-subject validation cohort, separate from the roughly 670-subject first cohort, included the donors. The CDR3 extends over 15 amino acids. V lost 11 bases, J lost 6 bases, and 13 bases stayed unmatched. To note about this clone: What it binds is unknown.

The source material was PBMCs. The clonotype comes from a young woman in good health and CMV-seronegative. The chain employs TRBV23-1 and TRBJ1-5; 10 positions agree with TRBD1. TRBV23-1 is an ORF; its function is uncertain. The CDR3, as DNA: TGCGCCCCCCTATATGGGACAGGGGATCCTCAGCCCCAGCATTTT. Amino acids: CAPLYGTGDPQPQHF.